This paragraph covers one T cell receptor (beta chain) sequence. As yet, its antigen is unknown. 60 Vbeta and 13 Jbeta primers were used in PCR. In the study's own analysis: An analysis that came later counted 60 million to 80 million unique TCR beta chains, approximately 10 million shared. Clones were sequenced by immunoSEQ multiplex PCR, and TCRdb holds only the in-frame ones, with some missing. V and J calls and clone size are as listed in that table; D and trimming were resolved from the DNA. Of fewer than 90,000 clones in the sample, roughly 80% were seen once. The sample comes from a study of cytomegalovirus exposure and HLA in healthy donors. Study-wide points: There were several of the most significant clusters that appeared linked to common viral pathogens in a later analysis. Presence/absence analyses assumed roughly uniform sequencing depth across donors, which may not hold. Many donors shared some public TCRs, even though most TCR sequences were rare.

The ends were cut back, 1 base at V and 8 bases at J, with 11 bases in the middle. Germline V lookup: CDR1 SQVTM, CDR2 ANQGSEA. The CDR3 consists of 13 residues. The chain joins TRBV29-1 to TRBJ1-4; D perhaps matches TRBD1 (5 bases). Sequenced sample: PBMCs. The TCR comes from a male donor in good health and CMV-seronegative. The CDR3 DNA sequence: TGCAGCGTTGAAGTGACAGCGGGGGAAAAACTGTTTTTT. Residues: CSVEVTAGEKLFF.